Below, one T cell receptor beta chain is given with its context. The antigen remains unidentified. The CDR3 consists of 14 residues. The V end was cut by 3 bases, the J end by 4 bases, with 12 bases between. The germline V gene has CDR1 WNHNN and CDR2 SYGVQD (reference sequence). The repertoire was sequenced with immunoSEQ multiplex PCR; TCRdb's copy has only in-frame clones and lacks some. Of 95,000 to 150,000 clones in the sample, 85% to 95% are singletons; the top ten hold roughly 3.5%. This specimen comes from a study of graft-versus-host responses after intestinal transplantation. The sequence was obtained from a human donor who received an intestinal transplant. The sequencing used unstimulated CD8+ T cells sorted from spleen or lymph node cells, collected before intestinal transplant. The chain couples TRBV10-1 to TRBJ1-1; no definite D call. CDR3 residues: CASSDSGRATEAFF. CDR3 in DNA: TGCGCCAGCAGTGATTCGGGGAGGGCCACTGAAGCTTTCTTT.